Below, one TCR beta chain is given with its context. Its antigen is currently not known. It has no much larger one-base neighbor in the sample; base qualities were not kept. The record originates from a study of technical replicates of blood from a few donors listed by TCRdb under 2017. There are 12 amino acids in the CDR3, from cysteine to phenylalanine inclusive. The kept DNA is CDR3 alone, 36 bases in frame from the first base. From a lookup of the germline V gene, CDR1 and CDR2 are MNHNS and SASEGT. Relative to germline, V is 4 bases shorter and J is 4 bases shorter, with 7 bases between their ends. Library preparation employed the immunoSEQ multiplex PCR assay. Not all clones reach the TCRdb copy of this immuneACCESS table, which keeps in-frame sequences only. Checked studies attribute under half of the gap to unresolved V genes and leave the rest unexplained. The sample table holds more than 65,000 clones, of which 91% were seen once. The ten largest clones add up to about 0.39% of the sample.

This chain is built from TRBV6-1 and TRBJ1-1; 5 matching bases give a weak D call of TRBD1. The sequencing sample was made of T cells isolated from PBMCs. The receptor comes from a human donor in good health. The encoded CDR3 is CASSVQATEAFF. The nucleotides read TGTGCCAGCAGTGTACAGGCCACTGAAGCTTTCTTT.